This entry concerns a single TCR beta chain. This sample is drawn from a study of cytomegalovirus exposure and HLA in healthy donors. In the study overall: Samples from HLA-typed donors yielded approximately 80 million unique TCRs in an early data release.

PCR was performed using 60 Vbeta and 13 Jbeta primers. In the original workflow: In a later analysis, of around 80 million unique beta chains, some 10 million appeared in at least two donors. This table comes from immunoSEQ multiplex PCR, and its TCRdb copy is limited to in-frame clones, with some not included. The D gene and trimming were derived from the DNA, and the V and J assignments and clone size from that table. The sample has 210,000 or so clones, 87% seen once. The V end was cut by 0 bases, the J end by 10 bases, with 10 bases between. Per the germline V gene, CDR1 is SGHDN and CDR2 is FVKESK. The CDR3 is made up of 13 amino acids.

This TCR came from a man younger than 40 in good health and CMV-seronegative. Input material: PBMCs. The chain joins TRBV14 to TRBJ2-1; D call uncertain. The CDR3 DNA is TGTGCCAGCAGCCAAGATCTTAGGAGCGAGCAGTTCTTC. Translation: CASSQDLRSEQFF.